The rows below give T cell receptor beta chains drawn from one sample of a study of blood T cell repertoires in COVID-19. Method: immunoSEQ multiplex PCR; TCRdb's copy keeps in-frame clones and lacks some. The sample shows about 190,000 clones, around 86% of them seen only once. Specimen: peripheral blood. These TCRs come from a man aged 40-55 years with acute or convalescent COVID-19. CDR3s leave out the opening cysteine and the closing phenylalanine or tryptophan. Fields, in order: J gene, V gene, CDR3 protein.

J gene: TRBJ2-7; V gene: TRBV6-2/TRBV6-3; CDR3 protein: ASSDKLLGGSYEQY
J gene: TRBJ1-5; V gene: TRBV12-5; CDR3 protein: ATSGTGDQPQH
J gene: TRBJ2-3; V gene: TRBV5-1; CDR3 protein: ASSPWDSADTQY
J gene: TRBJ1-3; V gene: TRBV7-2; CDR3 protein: ASSLVAGFGNTIY
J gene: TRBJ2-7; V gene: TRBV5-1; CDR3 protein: ASSLVRTSGGYEQY
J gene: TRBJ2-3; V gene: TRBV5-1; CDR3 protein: ASRFQDTASDTQY
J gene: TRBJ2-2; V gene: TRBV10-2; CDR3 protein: ASRIRQGRNTGELF
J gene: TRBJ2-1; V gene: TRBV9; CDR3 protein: ASSVGGAQTGEQF
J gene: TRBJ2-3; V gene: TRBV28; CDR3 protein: ASRSTGTSQYTQY
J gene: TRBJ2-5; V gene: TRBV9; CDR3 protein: ASSLGQGGETQY
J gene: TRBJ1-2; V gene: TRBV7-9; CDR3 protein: ASSALVGGNGYT
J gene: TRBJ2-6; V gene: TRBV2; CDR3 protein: ASKEEVNSGANVLT
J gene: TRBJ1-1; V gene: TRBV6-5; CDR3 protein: ASSRHSNTEAF
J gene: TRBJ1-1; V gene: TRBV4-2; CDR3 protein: ASSRDRQNTEAF
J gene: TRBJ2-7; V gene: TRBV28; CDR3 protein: ASRGQGDSYEQY
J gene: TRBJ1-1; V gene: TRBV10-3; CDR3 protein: AISGDRNTEAF
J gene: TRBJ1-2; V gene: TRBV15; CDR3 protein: ATSRDPGTGYGYT
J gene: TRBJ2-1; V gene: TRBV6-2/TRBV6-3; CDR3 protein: ASSARGTSYNEQF
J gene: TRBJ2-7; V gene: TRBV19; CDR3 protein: ASSLGAPYEQY
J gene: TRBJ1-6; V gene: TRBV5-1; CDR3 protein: ASSLAGRGTSPLH
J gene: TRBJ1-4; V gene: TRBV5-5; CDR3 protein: ASSLGGTNEKLF
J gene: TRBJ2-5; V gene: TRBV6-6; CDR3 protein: ASSRTGQETQY
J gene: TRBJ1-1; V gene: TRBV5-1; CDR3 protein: ASSLFPTGGANTEAF
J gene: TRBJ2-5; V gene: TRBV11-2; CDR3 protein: ASSPWTSGGTKETQY
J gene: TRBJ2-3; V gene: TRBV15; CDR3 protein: ATSGDISSTDTQY
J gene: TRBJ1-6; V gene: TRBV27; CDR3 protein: ASSFEVISPLH
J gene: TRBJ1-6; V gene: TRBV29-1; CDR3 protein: SVADRLNSPLH
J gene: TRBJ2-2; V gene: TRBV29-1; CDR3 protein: SVEFHVSGGATGELF
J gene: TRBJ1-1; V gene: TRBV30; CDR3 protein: AWSEGGRGTAF
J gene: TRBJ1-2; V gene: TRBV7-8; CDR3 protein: ASSRTGVFNYGYT
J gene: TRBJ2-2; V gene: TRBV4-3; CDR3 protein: ASSQGEDGELF
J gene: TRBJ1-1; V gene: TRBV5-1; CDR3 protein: ASSLPGEEKAF
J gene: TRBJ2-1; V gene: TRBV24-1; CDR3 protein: ATSDPTGLTYNEQF
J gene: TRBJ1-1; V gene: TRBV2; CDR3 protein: ASSVVNRLNTEAF
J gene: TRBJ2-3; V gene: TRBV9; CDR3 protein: ASSDSGGASTDTQY
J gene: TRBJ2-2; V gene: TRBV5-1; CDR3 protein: ASRRQGEAGELF
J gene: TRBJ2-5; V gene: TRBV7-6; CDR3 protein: ASSHPNTGVETQY
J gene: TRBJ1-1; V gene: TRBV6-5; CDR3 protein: ASSYGGFYTEAF
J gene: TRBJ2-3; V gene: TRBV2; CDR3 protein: ASSPQRSSRDSHRDTQY
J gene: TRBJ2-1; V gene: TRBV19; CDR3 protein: ASVQRGPGGGEQF
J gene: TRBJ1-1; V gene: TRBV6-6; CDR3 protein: ASSPTNPAGAF
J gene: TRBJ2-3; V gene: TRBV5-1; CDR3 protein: ASSLERQGSSDTQY